These 15 T cell receptor beta chains were all obtained from the same sample, sequenced in a study of blood T cell repertoires in COVID-19 (dated by TCRdb to the early 2020s). Receptor amplification or capture employed the immunoSEQ multiplex PCR assay. Imported from immuneACCESS, the table was reduced by TCRdb to in-frame sequences with V and J called. These copies leave out some clones; in studies compared against another copy, an unresolved V gene accounts for under half, and the cause of the remainder is not known. For this sample the table gives about 110,000 clones, of which about 88% were detected only once. Jointly, the top ten make up 2% to 2.5% of the sample. The sample comprised peripheral blood. These receptors were collected from a human donor in a cohort sampled during active COVID-19.

This clone was recorded once. The rearrangement links TRBV28 to TRBJ1-2; tentative D call: TRBD1 (6 bases). CDR3 size: 17 residues. Germline CDR1 reads MDHEN; CDR2 reads SYDVKM. Between the trimmed V and J ends, which lost 8 bases and 0 bases, there was a span of 22 bases. CDR3 nucleotides: TGTGCCAGCGGCCCAGCGGCGGACAGCGGAGCTAACTATGGCTACACCTTC. Amino acid sequence: CASGPAADSGANYGYTF.

The chain couples TRBV23-1 to TRBJ2-7, with 8 positions matching TRBD1. TRBV23-1 is treated as an ORF (open reading frame) with a function not yet certain. The J segment lost 0 bases and the V segment lost 4 bases, leaving 11 bases of the junction unmatched. This CDR3 region has 17 residues. The CDR3 coding sequence is TGCGCCAGCAGTCCCCTCGCGGGACAGGAGAGCTCCTACGAGCAGTACTTC. As protein: CASSPLAGQESSYEQYF.

As to this clone: One end of the junction varies from germline; a read error may be responsible. The CDR3 sequence is CASRLDRAGNTEAFF. CDR3 bases: TGTGCCAGCAGGTTGGACAGGGCAGGGAACACTGAAGCTTTCTTT. This chain connects TRBV5-4 to TRBJ1-1, with 8 bases aligning to TRBD1. CDR1 and CDR2 (germline): SGHNT, YYREEE (reference sequence). The CDR3 extends over 15 amino acids. The full variable domain, its missing parts supplied by reference TRBV5-4 and TRBJ1-1, is ETGVTQSPTHLIKTRGQQVTLRCSSQSGHNTVSWYQQALGQGPQFIFQYYREEENGRGNFPPRFSGLQFPNYSSELNVNALELDDSALYLCASRLDRAGNTEAFFGQGTRLTVV.

The V call is TRBV27, the J call TRBJ2-2; 7 positions agree with TRBD1. The length of the CDR3 is 14 residues. Germline CDR1 MNHEY, CDR2 SMNVEV (reference sequence). With V trimmed by 5 bases and J by 5 bases, 5 bases remained unmatched. CDR3 sequence reads: CASSVNRGTGELFF. The CDR3 DNA reads as TGTGCCAGCAGTGTAAACAGGGGAACCGGGGAGCTGTTTTTT.

The V gene is TRBV11-2, the J gene TRBJ2-5; weak D call: TRBD1 (5 bases). From germline, CDR1 is SGHAT and CDR2 FQNNGV. V was pared by 6 bases and J by 3 bases, with 11 bases between. This CDR3 has 13 amino acids. DNA for the CDR3: TGTGCCAGCAGACGAGGACAAGAAGAGACCCAGTACTTC. Protein: CASRRGQEETQYF.

The CDR3 reads CASTPREGINYGYTF. In nucleotides, the CDR3 is TGTGCCAGTACCCCTAGGGAGGGGATCAACTATGGCTACACCTTC. V gene TRBV19 combines with J gene TRBJ1-2; perhaps TRBD1 as D (5 bases). The CDR3 runs to 15 residues. Germline V gene sequence: CDR1 LNHDA, CDR2 SQIVND (reference sequence). Trimming took 7 bases from V and 2 from J, leaving 17 bases between them.

The rearrangement uses TRBV27 and TRBJ2-7; TRBD1 matches at 10 bases. Unmatched junction bases numbered 8, after V lost 5 bases and J lost 4 bases. Germline loops: CDR1 MNHEY, CDR2 SMNVEV (reference sequence). The CDR3 sequence is 15 residues long. The CDR3 loop reads CASSQTGTGVYEQYF. CDR3 bases: TGTGCCAGCAGTCAGACCGGGACAGGGGTATACGAGCAGTACTTC.

V gene TRBV4-1 combines with J gene TRBJ2-5; 9 bases are a match to TRBD1. The CDR3 extends over 17 amino acids. Germline assignment: CDR1 MGHRA and CDR2 YSYEKL. Trimming removed 3 bases from V and 3 bases from J; junction bases left unmatched: 11. CDR3 sequence (DNA): TGCGCCAGCAGCCACCATATGAGGGGACAGGGAGAAGAGACCCAGTACTTC. Protein product: CASSHHMRGQGEETQYF.

The V gene is TRBV4-3, the J gene TRBJ2-1; D possibly corresponds to TRBD2 (5 bases). The CDR3 covers 17 residues. The germline CDR1 and CDR2 sequences are LGHNA and YSLEER. The ends were cut back, 1 base at V and 0 bases at J, with 13 bases in the middle. CDR3 region: CASSQGVVGSSYNEQFF. The DNA of the CDR3 is TGCGCCAGCAGCCAAGGTGTAGTGGGGAGCTCCTACAATGAGCAGTTCTTC.

The rearrangement uses TRBV5-1 and TRBJ2-5, with a weak D call TRBD1 (5 bases). V lost 4 bases and J lost 5, with 24 bases in between. The CDR3 contains 17 residues. From germline, CDR1 is SGHRS and CDR2 YFSETQ. CDR3: CASSEPPPGRMGETQYF. CDR3 sequence (DNA): TGCGCCAGCAGCGAACCGCCGCCAGGGCGGATGGGGGAGACCCAGTACTTC.

The rearrangement uses TRBV19 and TRBJ2-1; 7 nucleotides align to TRBD2. CDR3 length: 14 residues. The germline V gene has CDR1 LNHDA and CDR2 SQIVND (reference sequence). The V segment lost 8 bases and the J segment 5 bases; nucleotides outside the gene matches: 9. CDR3 nucleotide sequence: TGTGCCAGTCGACTGAGCGGGAATAACAATGAGCAGTTCTTC. Amino acids: CASRLSGNNNEQFF. The full variable domain, completed using reference TRBV19 and TRBJ2-1, is DGGITQSPKYLFRKEGQNVTLSCEQNLNHDAMYWYRQDPGQGLRLIYYSQIVNDFQKGDIAEGYSVSREKKESFPLTVTSAQKNPTAFYLCASRLSGNNNEQFFGPGTRLTVL.

This clone came up once. The rearrangement uses TRBV28 and TRBJ1-5, with TRBD1 matching 10 bases. Looked up from germline, CDR1 is MDHEN and CDR2 is SYDVKM. CDR3 length: 14 residues. The V and J ends lost 6 bases and 6 bases, in that order; junction bases with no gene match: 5. CDR3 in DNA: TGTGCCAGCAGGGAAGGGACAGGGGTTCAGCCCCAGCATTTT. Its protein is CASREGTGVQPQHF.

The chain is built from TRBV7-2 and TRBJ2-5, with TRBD2 matching 13 bases. CDR1 is SGHTA and CDR2 is FQGNSA in the germline V gene. The CDR3 has 15 amino acids. Germline trimming cut 4 bases from V and 5 bases from J; bases unmatched to any gene: 4. The CDR3 DNA reads as TGTGCCAGCAGCTCGTTGACTAGCGGGGGGGAGACCCAGTACTTC. Its translation is CASSSLTSGGETQYF.

J is TRBJ1-1 and V is TRBV18; TRBD1 is a possible D gene (5 bases). V was cut by 3 bases and J by 0 bases, with 11 bases left in between. Germline CDR1 is KGHSH and CDR2 is LQKENI. This CDR3 has 15 amino acids. CDR3 nucleotide sequence: TGTGCCAGCTCACCTTCACAGGTCTTGAACACTGAAGCTTTCTTT. Translated: CASSPSQVLNTEAFF.

The chain joins TRBV12-3 or TRBV12-4 to TRBJ1-1; no clear D. The CDR3 has 12 residues. The V gene lost 3 bases and the J gene lost 3 bases, with 5 bases spanning the gap. This CDR3 is CASSFRYTEAFF. In DNA form, the CDR3 reads TGTGCCAGCAGTTTCCGGTACACTGAAGCTTTCTTT.